The entry below describes one T cell receptor beta chain. These data are taken from a study of blood T cell repertoires in COVID-19. Background on the study: Acute-phase and convalescent COVID-19 samples originated in the United States, Italy and Spain. Nucleic acid was either cDNA or gDNA, and it came from T cells, B-cell-depleted T cells, or PBMCs.

Trimming cost V 3 bases and J 7 bases, with 10 bases left between them. The germline V gene encodes CDR1 LNHDA and CDR2 SQIVND (reference sequence). CDR3 length equals 13 residues. In the authors' workflow: Amplification of reference gene primers provided the estimated nucleated cell counts. The repertoire was sequenced with immunoSEQ multiplex PCR; TCRdb's copy has only in-frame clones and lacks some. That table supplies the V and J calls and clone size; D and trimming were determined from the DNA. The sample carries over 70,000 clones, 80% to 90% recorded once. The clonotype originates from a man older than 75 with acute or convalescent COVID-19. Sequences were obtained from peripheral blood. This chain joins TRBV19 and TRBJ1-5; a possible D gene is TRBD1 (5 bases). This CDR3 reads CASSIQGGQPQHF. CDR3 DNA: TGTGCCAGTAGTATTCAGGGAGGGCAGCCCCAGCATTTT.